This T cell receptor (beta chain) emerged from a study of cytomegalovirus exposure and HLA in healthy donors. Whole-study findings and limits: The authors later found HLA-associated TCR beta chains more clonally expanded than equally common others.

The CDR3 is made up of 17 amino acids. From germline, CDR1 is LGHNA and CDR2 YSLEER. Trimming stripped 0 bases from V and 5 bases from J, with 17 bases between. Primers for the PCR totalled 60 Vbeta and 13 Jbeta. Clones were read by immunoSEQ multiplex PCR, and TCRdb kept only the in-frame ones, dropping some. The repertoire holds some 130,000 clones, with roughly 78% as singletons. Details on this clone: The antigen remains unidentified.

J is TRBJ2-1 and V is TRBV4-3, with D possibly matching TRBD2 (6 bases). The receptor was isolated from a man aged 25-45 years in good health. Sequenced material: PBMCs. DNA of the CDR3: TGCGCCAGCAGCCAAGATCTCGCGGGGCTCGTCCACAATGAGCAGTTCTTC. The encoded protein is CASSQDLAGLVHNEQFF.